This T cell receptor beta chain was identified during a study of CD8 T cells in Susac syndrome. TEMRA cells were enriched by FACS, while CD8+ and CD4+ T cells were obtained through a negative isolation that was performed magnetically. General observations from the study: That the number of individuals in its TCR sequencing and HLA analysis was relatively small was acknowledged by the study.

Reverse transcription of roughly 0.5 to 1 ug RNA was carried out with random hexamers. TCRdb passed the immunoSEQ multiplex PCR reads through MiXCR, listing each CDR3 protein once. The sample records about 300,000 distinct CDR3 sequences, approximately 91% being singletons. The CDR3 spans 15 residues. The V and J ends lost 2 bases and 8 bases, in that order; junction bases with no gene match: 9. Germline V gene lookup returns CDR1 SQVTM and CDR2 ANQGSEA. For this clonotype: Its antigen is undetermined.

The rearrangement uses TRBV29-1 and TRBJ2-2; 9 bases align to TRBD2. The TCR comes from a human donor with multiple sclerosis. Sequenced material: CD8+ T cells from PBMCs. CDR3 sequence: CSVELSSGISGELFF. The CDR3, as DNA: TGCAGCGTTGAACTATCTAGCGGGATCTCGGGGGAGCTGTTTTTT.